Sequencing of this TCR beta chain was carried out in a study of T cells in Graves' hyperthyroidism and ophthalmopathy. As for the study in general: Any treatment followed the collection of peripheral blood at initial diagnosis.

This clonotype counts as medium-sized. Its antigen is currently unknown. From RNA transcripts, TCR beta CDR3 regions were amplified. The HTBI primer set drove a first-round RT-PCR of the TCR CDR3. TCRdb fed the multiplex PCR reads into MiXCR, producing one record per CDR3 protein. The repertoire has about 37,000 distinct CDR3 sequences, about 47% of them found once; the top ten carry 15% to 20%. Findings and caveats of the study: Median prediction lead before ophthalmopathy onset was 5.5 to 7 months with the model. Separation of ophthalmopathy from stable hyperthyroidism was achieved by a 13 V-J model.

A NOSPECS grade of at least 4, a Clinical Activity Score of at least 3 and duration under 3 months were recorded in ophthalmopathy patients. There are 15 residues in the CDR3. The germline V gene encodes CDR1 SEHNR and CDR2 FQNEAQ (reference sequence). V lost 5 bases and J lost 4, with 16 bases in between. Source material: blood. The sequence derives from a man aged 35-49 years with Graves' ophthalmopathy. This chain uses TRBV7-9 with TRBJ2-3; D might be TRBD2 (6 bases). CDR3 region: CASSPMAGRSDTQYF. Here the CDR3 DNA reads TGTGCCAGCAGCCCCATGGCGGGAAGGTCAGATACGCAGTATTTT.